This T cell receptor (beta chain) is from a study of tumor-infiltrating lymphocytes in primary liver carcinoma. About the study: Every patient in the cohort had a primary liver carcinoma. That carcinoma was treated by surgical resection. Both sexes were represented among patients, who were 30 to 69 years old.

In addition to blood RNA drawn from unsorted whole blood, germline DNA was extracted. From approximately 490 ng total RNA, TCR beta cDNA was generated with a primer in the constant region. It was through three nested multiplex PCR rounds of slightly modified ARM-PCR that TCR beta libraries arose. Running around 9 cycles apiece, the first two PCR rounds relied on TRBV1-TRBV30 forward primers together with a C-beta reverse primer. TCRdb itself ran the multiplex PCR reads through MiXCR, one entry per CDR3 protein. The sample yields approximately 210,000 distinct CDR3 sequences, roughly 61% seen once. Overall study findings and caveats: Lesser overlap characterized tumor-adjacent and tumor-blood pairs relative to tumor region pairs. Since sampling was bulk and unsorted, CD4+ and CD8+ repertoires were not compared.

Germline loops: CDR1 MGHRA, CDR2 YSYEKL. This CDR3 is built from 14 residues. Trimming at V came to 4 bases and at J to 8 bases, leaving 7 bases not matched to a gene. As regards this clonotype: What it recognizes is unknown. A read error may explain this, as a much larger clone is one base away.

The chain is built from TRBV4-1 and TRBJ2-1, with 8 positions matching TRBD2. The material sequenced was peripheral blood. The sequence was obtained from a woman between 55 and 75 years old with primary liver carcinoma and hepatitis B virus infection. The CDR3 nucleotides are TGCGCCAGCAGCCGACGGCGGGGGGCAGATGAGCAGTTCTTC. Its protein product is CASSRRRGADEQFF.